The T cell receptor beta chain under discussion was sequenced for a study of blood T cell repertoires in COVID-19. Study summary: Acute-phase and convalescent COVID-19 samples originated in the United States, Italy and Spain. The analysed material was cDNA or gDNA that came from T cells, B-cell-depleted T cells, or PBMCs.

In Seattle, patients joined the study during active infection and were tracked longitudinally. CDR3 length equals 15 residues. The germline gives CDR1 SSHAT, CDR2 FNYEAQ (reference sequence). In its sample, this clone was seen a few times. Germline is not matched at one junction end, which may reflect a read error. Original processing methods: Nucleated cell counts were estimated from reference gene primer amplification. This table comes from immunoSEQ multiplex PCR, and its TCRdb copy is limited to in-frame clones, with some not included. V, J and clone size reflect that table, while D and trimming were determined from the DNA. Of about 160,000 clones in the sample, approximately 86% were seen once.

Sequenced sample: peripheral blood. The clonotype comes from a woman in her 40s with COVID-19, enrolled during active disease. V usage is TRBV7-7 and J usage is TRBJ2-1; 13 bases are shared with TRBD2. The chain's CDR3 is CASSASGTSGASKIF. The CDR3 DNA is TGTGCTAGCAGTGCCTCCGGGACTAGCGGGGCCTCAAAGATCTTC.